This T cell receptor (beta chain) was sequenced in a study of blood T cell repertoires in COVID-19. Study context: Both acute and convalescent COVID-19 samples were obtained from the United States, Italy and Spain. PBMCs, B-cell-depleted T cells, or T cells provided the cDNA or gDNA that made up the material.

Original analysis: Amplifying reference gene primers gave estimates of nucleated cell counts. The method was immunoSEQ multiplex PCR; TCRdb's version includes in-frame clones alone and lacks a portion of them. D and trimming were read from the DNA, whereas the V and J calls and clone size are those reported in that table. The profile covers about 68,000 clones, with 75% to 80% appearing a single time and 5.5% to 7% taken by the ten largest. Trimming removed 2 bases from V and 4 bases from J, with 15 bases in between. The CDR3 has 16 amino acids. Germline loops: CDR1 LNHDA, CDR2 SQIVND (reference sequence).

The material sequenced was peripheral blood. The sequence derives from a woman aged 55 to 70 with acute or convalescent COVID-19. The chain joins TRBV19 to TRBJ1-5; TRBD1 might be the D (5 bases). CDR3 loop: CASSIRGSLRNQPQHF. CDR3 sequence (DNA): TGTGCCAGTAGTATACGGGGGTCCCTGAGGAATCAGCCCCAGCATTTT.